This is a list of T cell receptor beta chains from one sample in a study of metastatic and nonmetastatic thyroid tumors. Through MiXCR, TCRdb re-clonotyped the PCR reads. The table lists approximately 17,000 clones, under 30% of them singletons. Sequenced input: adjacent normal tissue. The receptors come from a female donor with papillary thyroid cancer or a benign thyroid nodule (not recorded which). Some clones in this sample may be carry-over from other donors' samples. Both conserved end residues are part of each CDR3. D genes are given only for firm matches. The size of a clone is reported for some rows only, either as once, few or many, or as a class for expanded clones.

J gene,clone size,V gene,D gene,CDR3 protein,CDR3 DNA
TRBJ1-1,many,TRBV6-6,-,CASRPTSRGGPAVEAFF,TGTGCCAGCAGGCCCACCTCACGTGGAGGACCTGCCGTTGAAGCTTTCTTT
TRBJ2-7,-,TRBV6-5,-,CASSYGGTRDEQYF,TGTGCCAGCAGTTACGGGGGAACTCGAGACGAGCAGTACTTC
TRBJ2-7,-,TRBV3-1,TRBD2,CASSGGGYEQYF,TGTGCCAGCAGCGGGGGGGGGTACGAGCAGTACTTC
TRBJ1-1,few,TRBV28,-,CASRGRGGTEAFF,TGTGCCAGCAGGGGCAGGGGAGGCACTGAAGCTTTCTTT
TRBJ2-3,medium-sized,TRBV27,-,CASTPGMNFLDTQYF,TGTGCCAGCACGCCGGGAATGAATTTTTTAGATACGCAGTATTTT
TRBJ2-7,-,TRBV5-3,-,CASSLDGYYEQYF,TGTGCCAGCAGCTTGGACGGGTACTACGAGCAGTACTTC
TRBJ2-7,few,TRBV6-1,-,CASSLRPSGYEQYF,TGTGCCAGCAGCCTACGCCCGTCCGGGTACGAGCAGTACTTC
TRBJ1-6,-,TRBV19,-,CASNFRALASPLHF,TGTGCCAGTAATTTTCGGGCCTTGGCTTCACCCCTCCACTTT
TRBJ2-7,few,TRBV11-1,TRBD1,CASSLGDRSEQYF,TGTGCCAGCAGCTTAGGGGACAGGAGCGAGCAGTACTTC
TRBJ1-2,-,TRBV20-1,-,CSAPRRDGYTF,TGCAGTGCGCCCCGGAGGGATGGCTACACCTTC
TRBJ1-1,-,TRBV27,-,CASSPPRATPNTEAFF,TGTGCCAGCTCCCCTCCTAGGGCGACACCGAACACTGAAGCTTTCTTT
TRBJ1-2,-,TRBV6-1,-,CASSAVSGHYGYTF,TGTGCCAGCAGTGCAGTCTCAGGGCACTATGGCTACACCTTC
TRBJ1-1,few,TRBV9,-,CASGNSCQAFF,TGTGCCAGTGGGAATTCTTGTCAGGCTTTCTTT
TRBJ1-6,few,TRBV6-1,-,CASRVGGSSYNSPLHF,TGTGCCAGCAGGGTCGGGGGGAGCTCCTATAATTCACCCCTCCACTTT
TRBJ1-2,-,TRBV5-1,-,CASLPTPGKVYGYTF,TGCGCCAGCCTGCCGACCCCAGGGAAAGTCTATGGCTACACCTTC
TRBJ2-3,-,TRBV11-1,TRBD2,CASSKGTREYTDTQYF,TGTGCCAGCAGCAAAGGGACTAGGGAATACACAGATACGCAGTATTTT